Listed below are T cell receptor beta chains from one sample, sequenced in a study of monozygotic twins with inflammatory bowel disease. One entry per CDR3 protein, without DNA, is what TCRdb gives after re-calling the 5' RACE reads. The specimen's table records 200,000 to 250,000 distinct CDR3 sequences. The sequencing sample was made of blood. Every receptor here comes from a human donor with ulcerative colitis or Crohn's disease, or a healthy co-twin of an affected twin (not recorded which). The CDR3 runs from the conserved cysteine through the conserved F or W.

TRBJ1-1	TRBV5-1	CASSFGDTEAFF
TRBJ1-1	TRBV2	CATGDADPEAFF
TRBJ2-2	TRBV5-4	CASSQGTTDTGELFF
TRBJ2-7	TRBV20-1	CSASSGTSGGPYEQYF
TRBJ1-6	TRBV20-1	CSAGVTGGGTYNSPLHF
TRBJ2-1	TRBV27	CASSLSVDRGLEQFF
TRBJ1-6	TRBV27	CASAGNNSPLHF
TRBJ1-1	TRBV18	CASSRVPGNTEAFF
TRBJ1-6	TRBV20-1	CSARDYLDLYNSPLHF
TRBJ1-1	TRBV7-9	CASSAYLYGSDPEAFF
TRBJ2-7	TRBV7-9	CASSQETSGRSYEQYF
TRBJ1-5	TRBV12-3/TRBV12-4	CASRGGSNQPQHF
TRBJ1-1	TRBV6-5	CASTADEGTEAFF
TRBJ1-1	TRBV9	CASSVDPSFEAFF
TRBJ2-2	TRBV11-2	CASSLRRGEDTGELFF
TRBJ2-2	TRBV30	CAWSVWVTGELFF
TRBJ1-5	TRBV4-1	CVSSQDVSNQPQHF
TRBJ2-1	TRBV5-1	CASRGGTNEQFF
TRBJ2-2	TRBV29-1	CSRGGLAGGTGELFF
TRBJ2-2	TRBV7-3	CASSQWGKGVPTGELFF
TRBJ1-4	TRBV20-1	CSARSTGSPNEKLFF
TRBJ2-7	TRBV7-9	CASSPVTGTYEQYF
TRBJ2-7	TRBV6-5	CASSYYSPGQDSHEQYF
TRBJ1-2	TRBV5-5	CASSLVGTGDGYTF
TRBJ2-1	TRBV5-1	CASSSRTSGNNEQFF
TRBJ2-7	TRBV5-1	CASSLKYPGSYEQYF
TRBJ1-3	TRBV4-2	CASSLGTSSGNTIYF
TRBJ2-1	TRBV20-1	CSAGAGGSGSYNEQFF
TRBJ2-2	TRBV7-9	CASSPRDAQNTGELFF
TRBJ2-7	TRBV20-1	CSARAGLAGGIVYEQYF
TRBJ1-6	TRBV11-2	CASSSRNSRNNSPLHF
TRBJ1-2	TRBV5-1	CASSLGQVNYGYTF
TRBJ2-1	TRBV20-1	CSGGPHNEQFF
TRBJ2-1	TRBV2	CASTPTSGTYNEQFF
TRBJ2-7	TRBV12-3/TRBV12-4	CASSRQGAGNYEQYF
TRBJ2-7	TRBV20-1	CSARSAGGSYEQYF
TRBJ2-7	TRBV9	CASSEDRLDEQYF
TRBJ2-7	TRBV20-1	CSASNLLQGSSYEQYF
TRBJ2-5	TRBV2	CASSAIPETQYF
TRBJ1-1	TRBV7-2	CASSVSTWEAFF
TRBJ1-1	TRBV7-8	CASSPPTGNTEAFF
TRBJ2-1	TRBV28	CASSTYRASFYNEQFF
TRBJ2-2	TRBV6-5	CASSSRPGPRAGELFF
TRBJ2-3	TRBV20-1	CSAPSGYTDTQYF
TRBJ1-4	TRBV12-3/TRBV12-4	CASSWMDKLFF
TRBJ2-7	TRBV27	CASSLSRGPYEQYF
TRBJ1-1	TRBV6-1	CVSSLRDTEAFF
TRBJ1-5	TRBV7-9	CASSPVGMGNQPQHF
TRBJ2-4	TRBV12-3/TRBV12-4	CASSSSGTGENIQYF
TRBJ1-2	TRBV7-9	CASSSLILGQGNNGYTF
TRBJ1-2	TRBV5-1	CASSLEGRGPDGYTF
TRBJ1-6	TRBV5-6	CASSHSDRDREVYGRSPLHF
TRBJ2-5	TRBV28	CASRPGLEIGTQYF
TRBJ2-1	TRBV20-1	CSATTPAKYEQFF
TRBJ2-7	TRBV5-1	CASSLGGAHEQYF
TRBJ2-1	TRBV12-3/TRBV12-4	CASSRTSGTFSGEQFF
TRBJ1-1	TRBV29-1	CSVVAGWRGAFF
TRBJ1-1	TRBV4-1	CASSHNRGMNTEAFF
TRBJ2-7	TRBV5-6	CASSHSRGFYEQYF
TRBJ2-1	TRBV5-1	CASRKDEGGGAYNEQFF